The present T cell receptor (beta chain) was sequenced within a study of blood T cell repertoires in COVID-19. The overall study: Sites in the United States, Italy and Spain provided acute and convalescent COVID-19 samples. Sources were T cells, B-cell-depleted T cells, or PBMCs; the material itself was cDNA or gDNA.

Study processing details: Reference gene primer amplification gave nucleated cell count estimates. Method: immunoSEQ multiplex PCR; TCRdb's copy keeps in-frame clones and lacks some. The DNA gave D and trimming, while V, J and clone size come from that table. The sample lists hundreds of thousands of clones, about 88% occurring once. The length of the CDR3 is 15 residues. V was shortened by 6 bases and J by 5 bases, with 19 bases between the two germline ends. Germline CDR1 SNHLY, CDR2 FYNNEI. The clonotype originates from a man in his 70s with acute or convalescent COVID-19. The chain has TRBV2 and TRBJ1-1; D is possibly TRBD1 (5 bases). Input material: peripheral blood. The DNA for the CDR3 is TGTGCCAGCAGCCCGCGCAGGGCAGGTATGACTGAAGCTTTCTTT. Protein product: CASSPRRAGMTEAFF.